Listed here are 27 T cell receptor beta chains from one sample, sequenced in a study of beta chain features in type 1 diabetes (dated by TCRdb to 2016 to 2019). To prepare the library, the immunoSEQ multiplex PCR assay was applied. The High Capacity cDNA Reverse Transcription Kit was used to reverse transcribe all of the isolated RNA, meaning that expressed TCRB transcripts were what got sequenced. The clones in this table, taken by TCRdb from immuneACCESS, are in-frame only. Not every clone is retained; where verified, under half of the shortfall comes from an unresolved V gene, and the cause of the rest is unknown. The sample table records about 900,000 clones; 15% to 20% of these occur just once. The leading ten clones occupy 0.02% to 0.03% of the sample. The sequencing sample was made of naive CD4+ T cells from blood. The sample's cell subset or site label, in plain terms: true naive CD4+ T cells. All receptors come from a woman between 18 and 29 years old in good health.

The chain joins TRBV20-1 to TRBJ2-7; no firm D call. The V end was cut by 3 bases, the J end by 12 bases, with 15 bases between. The CDR3 is 11 residues long. Germline assignment: CDR1 DFQATT and CDR2 SNEGSKA (reference sequence). CDR3 residues: CSASYRASGYF. The DNA for the CDR3 is TGCAGTGCTAGTTATCGGGCCTCGGGGTACTTC.

The rearrangement links TRBV6-1 to TRBJ1-5; the match to TRBD1 covers 8 bases. V was clipped by 4 bases and J by 6 bases; unmatched bases: 5. Germline V gene lookup returns CDR1 MNHNS and CDR2 SASEGT. This CDR3 has 14 amino acids. For the CDR3, the DNA is TGTGCCAGCAGTGTTCAGGGACAGGTTCAGCCCCAGCATTTT. Translating it yields CASSVQGQVQPQHF.

The V call is TRBV5-1, the J call TRBJ2-7; D call uncertain. The V end lost 4 bases, the J end lost 1 base, and 15 bases lay between the germline ends. CDR1 and CDR2 (germline): SGHRS, YFSETQ. The CDR3 length is 15 residues. CDR3 nucleotides: TGCGCCAGCAGCCGGAAAGATTACGGATCCTACGAGCAGTACTTC. Amino acids: CASSRKDYGSYEQYF.

The table lists this clone with a few counts. The chain links TRBV28 to TRBJ2-2; no firm D call. V lost 5 bases, J lost 0 bases, and 4 bases lay in between. CDR3 length: 13 residues. The germline gives CDR1 MDHEN, CDR2 SYDVKM. CDR3 loop: CASSNTNTGELFF. DNA of the CDR3: TGTGCCAGCAGTAATACGAACACCGGGGAGCTGTTTTTT. Variable domain in full (rest from reference TRBV28 and TRBJ2-2): DVKVTQSSRYLVKRTGEKVFLECVQDMDHENMFWYRQDPGLGLRLIYFSYDVKMKEKGDIPEGYSVSREKKERFSLILESASTNQTSMYLCASSNTNTGELFFGEGSRLTVL.

This clone has a handful of counts. The chain employs TRBV2 and TRBJ2-1, with unresolved D. CDR3 length: 12 residues. The ends were cut back, 4 bases at V and 6 bases at J, with 7 bases in the middle. In germline, CDR1 is SNHLY, CDR2 FYNNEI. In DNA form, the CDR3 reads TGTGCCAGCAGTGGGTTCCCCAATGAGCAGTTCTTC. Protein: CASSGFPNEQFF.

J is TRBJ2-2 and V is TRBV7-8; perhaps TRBD2 as D (6 bases). Trimming took 3 bases from V and 3 from J, leaving 14 bases between them. The CDR3 runs 16 residues. CDR1 and CDR2 (germline): SGHVS, FQNEAQ. The CDR3 protein is CASSLIAGRYTGELFF. CDR3 DNA: TGTGCCAGCAGCTTGATCGCGGGAAGGTACACCGGGGAGCTGTTTTTT. The full variable domain, in which reference TRBV7-8 and TRBJ2-2 provide the parts outside the CDR3, is GAGVSQSPRYKVAKRGQDVALRCDPISGHVSLFWYQQALGQGPEFLTYFQNEAQLDKSGLPSDRFFAERPEGSVSTLKIQRTQQEDSAVYLCASSLIAGRYTGELFFGEGSRLTVL.

The J gene is TRBJ2-2, the V gene TRBV19, with D maybe TRBD2 (6 bases). The CDR3 extends over 16 amino acids. The ends were cut back, 6 bases at V and 2 bases at J, with 16 bases in the middle. Germline values: CDR1 LNHDA, CDR2 SQIVND (reference sequence). CDR3 region: CASRPPVAANTGELFF. CDR3 DNA: TGTGCCAGTAGGCCCCCGGTAGCGGCAAACACCGGGGAGCTGTTTTTT.

The gene calls are TRBV10-3 and TRBJ1-5, with D unclear. Between the trimmed V and J ends, which lost 0 bases and 7 bases, there was a span of 16 bases. CDR1 and CDR2 (germline): ENHRY, SYGVKD. This CDR3 is built from 16 residues. The CDR3 loop is CAISESVVARTQPQHF. CDR3 DNA: TGTGCCATCAGTGAGTCCGTGGTAGCCAGGACGCAGCCCCAGCATTTT.

CDR3 sequence reads: CSTRTETQYF. The CDR3 bases are TGCAGCACCCGAACAGAGACCCAGTACTTC. This chain uses TRBV29-1 with TRBJ2-5; D call uncertain. The germline V gene has CDR1 SQVTM and CDR2 ANQGSEA. The CDR3 is 10 residues long. Trimming took off 8 bases at V and 4 bases at J, with 8 bases between the two ends.

The rearrangement joins TRBV7-9 to TRBJ2-3, with 7 positions matching TRBD1. The CDR3 sequence is 17 residues long. Germline CDR1 is SEHNR and CDR2 is FQNEAQ (reference sequence). J was trimmed by 2 bases and V by 8 bases; bases with no gene match: 16. The CDR3 sequence is CASAPGEQTGFTDTQYF. CDR3 coding DNA: TGTGCCAGCGCCCCGGGCGAACAGACAGGGTTCACAGATACGCAGTATTTT.

In its sample, this clone was seen a few times. The sample holds other DNA sequences that translate to the same CDR3. V and J are TRBV11-2 and TRBJ2-1, with unresolved D. V lost 1 base to trimming and J lost 7 bases, with 8 bases between them. CDR1 SGHAT and CDR2 FQNNGV come from the germline V gene. The length of the CDR3 is 13 residues. The CDR3 protein is CASSLGSGNEQFF. The DNA for the CDR3 is TGTGCCAGCAGCTTAGGATCTGGAAATGAGCAGTTCTTC.

The chain links TRBV28 to TRBJ1-2; D might be TRBD1 (6 bases). Germline lookup yields CDR1 MDHEN and CDR2 SYDVKM. Between the trimmed V and J ends, which lost 1 base and 7 bases, there was a span of 16 bases. The length of the CDR3 is 15 residues. The CDR3 here is CASSLSATGSRGYTF. The CDR3 DNA reads as TGTGCCAGCAGTTTATCCGCCACAGGGTCTCGTGGCTACACCTTC.

The chain uses TRBV15 and TRBJ2-4, with D maybe TRBD2 (6 bases). From germline, CDR1 is LNHNV and CDR2 YYDKDF (reference sequence). CDR3 length equals 12 residues. Deletions cut 6 bases from V and 5 bases from J, with 8 bases between. CDR3 nucleotides: TGTGCCACCAGTTGGGGGGAAAACATTCAGTACTTC. It is translated as CATSWGENIQYF.

The chain joins TRBV4-1 to TRBJ2-5; D may be TRBD2 (6 bases). Germline V gives CDR1 MGHRA, CDR2 YSYEKL. V lost 1 base, J lost 5 bases, and 11 bases lay in between. This CDR3 is 14 amino acids long. CDR3 region: CASSQVSGVETQYF. For the CDR3, the DNA is TGCGCCAGCAGCCAAGTTTCGGGAGTGGAGACCCAGTACTTC.

The chain combines TRBV7-2 with TRBJ2-1, with TRBD1 as a possible D gene (5 bases). The germline V gene has CDR1 SGHTA and CDR2 FQGNSA. The CDR3 extends over 13 amino acids. V shed 4 bases and J shed 3 bases, with 7 bases lying between them. The CDR3 DNA is TGTGCCAGCAGCTCGGACAACTACAATGAGCAGTTCTTC. The encoded protein is CASSSDNYNEQFF.

This chain links TRBV10-3 with TRBJ2-5; 8 bases line up with TRBD2. The CDR3 is 15 residues long. CDR1 is ENHRY, CDR2 SYGVKD, per germline. After removal of 4 bases from V and 2 bases from J, the junction contained 6 bases not matched to a gene. The chain's CDR3 is CAISAREGKQETQYF. The CDR3 nucleotides read TGTGCCATCAGTGCTCGGGAGGGCAAACAAGAGACCCAGTACTTC.

This clone was detected only a few times. The genes are TRBV10-3 and TRBJ2-5; possibly TRBD2 for D (5 bases). The V gene lost 0 bases and the J gene lost 5 bases, with 13 bases spanning the gap. CDR3 length: 15 amino acids. Germline V gene sequence: CDR1 ENHRY, CDR2 SYGVKD. The CDR3 DNA reads as TGTGCCATCAGTGAGTCGAATTCCGGCGGGGAGACCCAGTACTTC. Its translation: CAISESNSGGETQYF.

V usage is TRBV5-4 and J usage is TRBJ2-7; maybe TRBD1 (6 bases). Trimming took 4 bases from V and 3 from J, leaving 17 bases between them. The germline V gene encodes CDR1 SGHNT and CDR2 YYREEE (reference sequence). This CDR3 spans 15 amino acids. The CDR3 sequence is CASSTQQGNLYEQYF. The DNA for the CDR3 is TGTGCCAGCAGCACCCAACAGGGCAACCTCTACGAGCAGTACTTC. Supplemented by reference TRBV5-4 and TRBJ2-7, the full variable domain reads ETGVTQSPTHLIKTRGQQVTLRCSSQSGHNTVSWYQQALGQGPQFIFQYYREEENGRGNFPPRFSGLQFPNYSSELNVNALELDDSALYLCASSTQQGNLYEQYFGPGTRLTVT.

This clone was picked up a small number of times. The chain employs TRBV19 and TRBJ2-1; D unclear. Trimming took 1 base from V and 10 from J, leaving 8 bases between them. The germline gives CDR1 LNHDA, CDR2 SQIVND (reference sequence). The CDR3 is made up of 12 amino acids. CDR3 nucleotides: TGTGCCAGTAGTATAGGCCGCCGGGAGCAGTTCTTC. The encoded protein is CASSIGRREQFF.

A single count supports this clone. This sequence joins TRBV6-5 and TRBJ2-3; TRBD2 might be the D (6 bases). Trimming took 6 bases from V and 5 from J, leaving 9 bases between them. Germline V gene sequence: CDR1 MNHEY, CDR2 SVGAGI. CDR3 length equals 12 residues. CDR3 nucleotides: TGTGCCAGCAGGCGGGATTTAGATACGCAGTATTTT. Residues: CASRRDLDTQYF.

The chain couples TRBV2 to TRBJ2-1; 8 nucleotides align to TRBD2. V lost 10 bases, J lost 2 bases, and 16 bases stayed unmatched. This CDR3 comprises 17 residues. The V gene's germline CDR1 is SNHLY and CDR2 FYNNEI. CDR3 nucleotides: TGTGCCATCGTCCCGGGACTAGGCAATCCCGCCTACAATGAGCAGTTCTTC. Translating it yields CAIVPGLGNPAYNEQFF.

In this sample, this clone turned up a few times. V gene TRBV11-2 combines with J gene TRBJ2-7, with a tentative D call TRBD1 (6 bases). This CDR3 spans 14 amino acids. Germline-derived CDR1 and CDR2 are SGHAT and FQNNGV. With 1 base removed from V and 5 bases from J, the gap between germline ends came to 12 bases. For the CDR3, the DNA is TGTGCCAGCAGCTTAGTCCCCAGGGGCCACGAGCAGTACTTC. Translating gives CASSLVPRGHEQYF.

The J gene is TRBJ2-1, the V gene TRBV7-2; D might be TRBD2 (6 bases). The CDR3 spans 16 residues. The V gene's germline CDR1 is SGHTA and CDR2 FQGNSA. Between the trimmed V and J ends, which lost 1 base and 7 bases, there was a span of 17 bases. DNA of the CDR3: TGTGCCAGCAGCTTAGGGGGCTGGGGGGTCAGGAATGAGCAGTTCTTC. Translation: CASSLGGWGVRNEQFF.

The chain has TRBV4-1 and TRBJ1-2; D not resolved. Trimming shortened V by 1 base and J by 5 bases, and 11 bases separated the two germline ends. The CDR3 sequence is 14 residues long. From germline, CDR1 is MGHRA and CDR2 YSYEKL. CDR3 region: CASSQGTRIYGYTF. In DNA form, the CDR3 reads TGCGCCAGCAGCCAAGGCACTCGCATATATGGCTACACCTTC.

The V call is TRBV11-2, the J call TRBJ1-2; D is unresolved. Germline V gene lookup returns CDR1 SGHAT and CDR2 FQNNGV. V lost 3 bases to trimming and J lost 7 bases, with 12 bases between them. This CDR3 has 13 residues. The CDR3 protein is CASSFDGRIGYTF. The CDR3 coding sequence is TGTGCCAGCAGCTTTGACGGACGCATTGGCTACACCTTC.

The rearrangement uses TRBV14 and TRBJ2-5; weak D call: TRBD1 (6 bases). This CDR3 has 15 residues. Germline CDR1 SGHDN, CDR2 FVKESK. Trimming shortened V by 0 bases and J by 5 bases, and 13 bases separated the two germline ends. CDR3 sequence reads: CASSQDRTAGETQYF. The CDR3 region has the DNA TGTGCCAGCAGCCAAGATCGGACAGCTGGGGAGACCCAGTACTTC.

This chain connects TRBV6-6 to TRBJ2-1; 9 positions match TRBD1. From germline, CDR1 is MNHNY and CDR2 SVGAGI (reference sequence). V dropped 4 bases and J dropped 9; count of bases not matched to a gene: 10. The CDR3 is 15 amino acids. CDR3 DNA: TGTGCCAGCAGTTTGACCGGGACAGGGTGGGGTGAGCAGTTCTTC. Protein: CASSLTGTGWGEQFF.